Presented here are 25 T cell receptor beta chains from one specimen sequenced in a study of blood T cell repertoires in COVID-19. Measured with immunoSEQ multiplex PCR; TCRdb has only the in-frame clones, and not every one. Of over 150,000 clones listed, about 90% are singletons. Sequencing input: peripheral blood. The receptors were gathered from a man aged 45-65 years with acute or convalescent COVID-19.

In this sample, this clone turned up once. This chain uses TRBV5-1 with TRBJ2-5; 7 nucleotides align to TRBD2. V was clipped by 7 bases and J by 5 bases; unmatched bases: 20. Looked up from germline, CDR1 is SGHRS and CDR2 is YFSETQ. The CDR3 loop spans 17 amino acids. CDR3 nucleotides: TGCGCCAGCTCTCCCCAGCCTCCGGGCCCAGCGGGGGAGACCCAGTACTTC. It is translated as CASSPQPPGPAGETQYF.

This chain uses TRBV7-9 with TRBJ2-1, with TRBD2 matching over 14 bases. V was pared by 5 bases and J by 3 bases, with 12 bases of the junction left unmatched. This CDR3 has 19 amino acids. Germline V CDR1 and CDR2: SEHNR, FQNEAQ (reference sequence). The CDR3 protein is CASSPPGTSGSPRYNEQFF. CDR3 DNA: TGTGCCAGCAGCCCGCCCGGGACTAGCGGGAGCCCCCGCTACAATGAGCAGTTCTTC. Full variable domain (remainder filled in from reference TRBV7-9 and TRBJ2-1): DTGVSQNPRHKITKRGQNVTFRCDPISEHNRLYWYRQTLGQGPEFLTYFQNEAQLEKSRLLSDRFSAERPKGSFSTLEIQRTEQGDSAMYLCASSPPGTSGSPRYNEQFFGPGTRLTVL.

CDR3 sequence reads: CASSLTPETRNTEAFF. The CDR3 coding sequence is TGTGCCAGCAGCTTAACACCAGAGACACGGAACACTGAAGCTTTCTTT. This chain connects TRBV5-6 to TRBJ1-1; D not certain. Trimming shortened V by 2 bases and J by 1 base, and 15 bases separated the two germline ends. The germline gives CDR1 SGHDT, CDR2 YYEEEE. CDR3 length: 16 residues.

The chain links TRBV2 to TRBJ2-5; 11 bases fit TRBD2. The CDR3 is made up of 15 amino acids. From germline, CDR1 is SNHLY and CDR2 FYNNEI. V lost 5 bases, J lost 5 bases, and 7 bases stayed unmatched. The CDR3 reads CASSLETSGIETQYF. As DNA, the CDR3 is TGTGCCAGCAGTTTGGAGACTAGCGGGATTGAGACCCAGTACTTC.

The rearrangement uses TRBV24-1 and TRBJ2-3; D is perhaps TRBD1 (5 bases). Per germline, CDR1 KGHDR and CDR2 SFDVKD. The V gene lost 5 bases and the J gene lost 4 bases, with 9 bases spanning the gap. The CDR3 has 13 residues. In DNA, the CDR3 is TGTGCCACCAGTGCTAGGGGATCAGATACGCAGTATTTT. It yields the protein CATSARGSDTQYF.

The CDR3 DNA is TGTGCCAGCTCACCTTACACGGCGGGGACAGATACGCAGTATTTT. This encodes CASSPYTAGTDTQYF. The chain carries TRBV18 and TRBJ2-3; possible D gene TRBD2, 6 bases. The CDR3 totals 15 residues. From germline, CDR1 is KGHSH and CDR2 LQKENI. Between the trimmed V and J ends, which lost 3 bases and 3 bases, there was a span of 13 bases.

J is TRBJ2-2 and V is TRBV7-2; D might be TRBD2 (6 bases). Germline V lookup: CDR1 SGHTA, CDR2 FQGNSA. The CDR3 extends over 14 amino acids. V shed 5 bases and J shed 2 bases, with 9 bases lying between them. CDR3 bases: TGTGCCAGCAGCCGGGGACTTAACACCGGGGAGCTGTTTTTT. It codes for CASSRGLNTGELFF.

The rearrangement joins TRBV10-1 to TRBJ2-2, with 7 bases aligning to TRBD1. The CDR3 extends over 13 amino acids. The V segment lost 9 bases and the J segment 1 base; nucleotides outside the gene matches: 2. Germline V CDR1 and CDR2: WNHNN, SYGVQD (reference sequence). In nucleotides, the CDR3 is TGCGCCAGGGACAGGAGGAACACCGGGGAGCTGTTTTTT. It specifies CARDRRNTGELFF.

The rearrangement links TRBV5-4 to TRBJ1-2, with TRBD1 identical over 7 bases. The CDR3 has 13 amino acids. After removal of 3 bases from V and 7 bases from J, the junction contained 6 bases not matched to a gene. CDR1 is SGHNT, CDR2 YYREEE, per germline (reference sequence). The CDR3 loop reads CASSSRGAVGYTF. DNA of the CDR3: TGTGCCAGCAGCTCCAGGGGGGCCGTTGGCTACACCTTC.

This clone was counted once. The CDR3 DNA reads TGTGCCAGTAGTACCGAAGACAGGGTGGGTCAGCCCCAGCATTTT. Protein sequence: CASSTEDRVGQPQHF. V and J are TRBV19 and TRBJ1-5; 7 nucleotides align to TRBD1. Losses at the gene ends were 4 bases for V and 6 bases for J; bases not matched to a gene: 9. CDR3 length: 15 residues. Germline-derived CDR1 and CDR2 are LNHDA and SQIVND (reference sequence). Variable domain in full (rest from reference TRBV19 and TRBJ1-5): DGGITQSPKYLFRKEGQNVTLSCEQNLNHDAMYWYRQDPGQGLRLIYYSQIVNDFQKGDIAEGYSVSREKKESFPLTVTSAQKNPTAFYLCASSTEDRVGQPQHFGDGTRLSIL.

The chain uses TRBV3-1 (or the pseudogene TRBV3-2) and TRBJ1-2; D is undetermined. V was pared by 3 bases and J by 5 bases, with 10 bases between. Germline V gives CDR1 LGHDT, CDR2 YNNKEL (reference sequence). The CDR3 runs to 13 residues. In nucleotides, the CDR3 is TGTGCCAGCAGCCAGTTAGAGCTGTATGGCTACACCTTC. Translating it yields CASSQLELYGYTF.

The chain uses TRBV30 and TRBJ1-5; 8 bases agree with TRBD1. The CDR3 is made up of 13 amino acids. Germline V CDR1 and CDR2: GTSNPN, SVGIG (reference sequence). With V trimmed by 3 bases and J by 4 bases, 2 bases remained unmatched. CDR3 bases: TGTGCCTGGAGCCGGACAGGGAATCAGCCCCAGCATTTT. Translating it yields CAWSRTGNQPQHF.

The rearrangement links TRBV11-3 to TRBJ2-2; 9 positions match TRBD1. V lost 3 bases and J lost 3; bases outside the gene matches: 2. Germline-derived CDR1 and CDR2 are SGHNT and YENEEA. The CDR3 is 15 amino acids. This chain's CDR3 is CASSLGQGYTGELFF. The CDR3 DNA is TGTGCCAGCAGCTTGGGACAGGGATACACCGGGGAGCTGTTTTTT.

The chain carries TRBV29-1 and TRBJ2-5; 9 bases are a match to TRBD1. CDR1 and CDR2 from the germline V gene are SQVTM and ANQGSEA. This CDR3 spans 12 amino acids. Losses at the gene ends were 5 bases for V and 5 bases for J; bases not matched to a gene: 3. The CDR3 loop reads CSVRDRGETQYF. CDR3 coding DNA: TGCAGCGTTCGCGACAGGGGGGAGACCCAGTACTTC.

V gene TRBV19 combines with J gene TRBJ2-1, with 7 bases lining up with TRBD2. The CDR3 consists of 15 residues. The ends lost 9 bases at V and 3 bases at J; junction bases unmatched: 11. Per the germline V gene, CDR1 is LNHDA and CDR2 is SQIVND (reference sequence). CDR3 loop: CASLPGGAYYNEQFF. Here the CDR3 DNA reads TGTGCCAGCCTCCCGGGGGGAGCCTACTACAATGAGCAGTTCTTC.

This chain links TRBV7-2 with TRBJ2-3; D is ambiguous. V was trimmed by 0 bases and J by 5 bases, leaving 6 bases between them. Germline V gene sequence: CDR1 SGHTA, CDR2 FQGNSA. CDR3 size: 13 residues. The CDR3: CASSLAYGDTQYF. CDR3 coding DNA: TGTGCCAGCAGCTTAGCCTATGGAGATACGCAGTATTTT.

V gene TRBV25-1 combines with J gene TRBJ1-2; tentatively, D is TRBD1 (6 bases). Trimming took off 2 bases at V and 1 base at J, with 11 bases between the two ends. The CDR3 totals 15 residues. Germline CDR1 MGHDK, CDR2 SYGVNS. CDR3 sequence (DNA): TGTGCCAGCAGTGAACCAACAGGGCTTAACTATGGCTACACCTTC. Translating it yields CASSEPTGLNYGYTF.

The chain uses TRBV28 and TRBJ1-1, with D possibly being TRBD1 (6 bases). This CDR3 is 12 amino acids long. V was cut by 2 bases and J by 8 bases, with 9 bases left in between. Per the germline V gene, CDR1 is MDHEN and CDR2 is SYDVKM. This chain's CDR3 is CASSLATGEAFF. CDR3 nucleotides: TGTGCCAGCAGTTTAGCAACAGGGGAAGCTTTCTTT.

The chain carries TRBV11-2 and TRBJ2-4; perhaps TRBD1 as D (5 bases). The CDR3 sequence is 17 residues long. Per the germline V gene, CDR1 is SGHAT and CDR2 is FQNNGV. V lost 0 bases, J lost 1 base, and 13 bases lay in between. The CDR3 protein is CASSLDRARVAKNIQYF. CDR3 DNA sequence: TGTGCCAGCAGCTTAGATCGGGCCAGGGTGGCCAAAAACATTCAGTACTTC.

V and J are TRBV5-6 and TRBJ1-6; 8 bases are a match to TRBD1. This CDR3 comprises 16 residues. Germline-derived CDR1 and CDR2 are SGHDT and YYEEEE. Unmatched junction bases numbered 8, after V lost 0 bases and J lost 9 bases. Here the CDR3 DNA reads TGTGCCAGCAGCTTGGCCCAGGGGGCGGACGGTTCACCCCTCCACTTT. This encodes CASSLAQGADGSPLHF.

This chain uses TRBV19 with TRBJ2-7; 10 nucleotides match TRBD1. V dropped 8 bases and J dropped 6; count of bases not matched to a gene: 10. Looked up from germline, CDR1 is LNHDA and CDR2 is SQIVND (reference sequence). This CDR3 has 14 residues. The CDR3 sequence is CASSTGTGDGEQYF. The CDR3 nucleotides are TGTGCCAGTTCCACCGGGACAGGGGATGGCGAGCAGTACTTC.

V gene TRBV9 combines with J gene TRBJ1-1, with D possibly matching TRBD1 (6 bases). V lost 4 bases to trimming and J lost 1 base, with 11 bases between them. The germline V gene encodes CDR1 SGDLS and CDR2 YYNGEE. This CDR3 has 14 residues. The CDR3 DNA reads TGTGCCAGCAGCAGAACGGGACAGAACACTGAAGCTTTCTTT. Translating gives CASSRTGQNTEAFF.

V gene TRBV7-2 combines with J gene TRBJ2-5; TRBD1 is a possible D gene (6 bases). Looked up from germline, CDR1 is SGHTA and CDR2 is FQGNSA. CDR3 size: 16 residues. V was cut by 4 bases and J by 5 bases, with 20 bases left in between. CDR3 in DNA: TGTGCCAGCAGCTCTCCGATAGGAAGGGGGAGTGAGACCCAGTACTTC. It is translated as CASSSPIGRGSETQYF. Complete variable domain (other parts from reference TRBV7-2 and TRBJ2-5): GAGVSQSPSNKVTEKGKDVELRCDPISGHTALYWYRQSLGQGLEFLIYFQGNSAPDKSGLPSDRFSAERTGGSVSTLTIQRTQQEDSAVYLCASSSPIGRGSETQYFGPGTRLLVL.

The rearrangement uses TRBV4-1 and TRBJ1-2, with 12 bases identical to TRBD1. Germline CDR1 is MGHRA and CDR2 is YSYEKL. V trimming: 0 bases; J trimming: 1 base; junction bases outside the gene matches: 12. This CDR3 contains 20 residues. In DNA, the CDR3 is TGCGCCAGCAGCCAAGAAAGCTCCGGGACAGGGGGCGGCCGTAACTATGGCTACACCTTC. This translates into CASSQESSGTGGGRNYGYTF.

J is TRBJ1-1 and V is TRBV13; D call uncertain. Germline V gene lookup returns CDR1 PRHDT and CDR2 FYEKMQ (reference sequence). This CDR3 is 14 amino acids long. Trimming left V 1 base short and J 4 bases short, with 10 bases between. This CDR3 reads CASSLDSKPTEAFF. The CDR3 nucleotides are TGTGCCAGCAGCTTAGACTCCAAGCCCACTGAAGCTTTCTTT.